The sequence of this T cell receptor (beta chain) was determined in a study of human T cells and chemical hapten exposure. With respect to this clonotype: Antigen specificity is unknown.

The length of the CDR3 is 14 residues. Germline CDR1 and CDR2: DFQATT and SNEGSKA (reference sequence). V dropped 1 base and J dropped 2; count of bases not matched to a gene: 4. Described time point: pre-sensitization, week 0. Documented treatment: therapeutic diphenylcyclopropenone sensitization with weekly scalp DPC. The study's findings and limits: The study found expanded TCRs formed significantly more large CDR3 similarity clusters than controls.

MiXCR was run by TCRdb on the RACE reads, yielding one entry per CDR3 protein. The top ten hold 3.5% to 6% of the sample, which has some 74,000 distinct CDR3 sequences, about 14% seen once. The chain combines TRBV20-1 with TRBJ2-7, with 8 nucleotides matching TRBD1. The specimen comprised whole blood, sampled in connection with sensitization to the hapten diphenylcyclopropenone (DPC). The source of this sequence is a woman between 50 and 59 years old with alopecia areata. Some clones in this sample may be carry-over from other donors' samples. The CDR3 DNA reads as TGCAGTGCTAGAGGGGGACAGGCTCCCTACGAGCAGTACTTC. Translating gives CSARGGQAPYEQYF.